A single T cell receptor beta chain is shown here with its context. This receptor's antigen is unknown. A read error may produce the germline difference seen at one junction end. According to the germline V gene (reference sequence), CDR1 reads MNHEY and CDR2 reads SMNVEV. The CDR3 has 13 amino acids, counting the end cysteine and phenylalanine. The retained sequence is limited to the CDR3, 39 bases, with the frame set at the first base. These data come from a study of shared clonotypes between healthy human individuals (dated by TCRdb to 2020 to 2022). Turning to the overall study: Two women and three men aged 18 to 49 years were included in the cohort. To estimate repertoire size and how much clonotypes are shared between individuals, the study performed deep sequencing of blood TCR repertoires from 4 to 6 healthy adults. For each donor, CD4 naive and CD4 memory were each run on three plates, CD8 naive on two plates, and CD8 memory on one plate. To increase sequencing depth and limit assay-specific biases, different laboratories used diverse techniques to prepare libraries and sequence TCR repertoires. Leukapheresis yielded between about 0.94 and 9.5 billion PBMCs per donor. Findings and caveats that apply to the study as a whole: Pairwise subsampling indicated that sequencing depth was expected to affect the degree of clonotype sharing among donors. Sampling was restricted to blood, and TCR repertoires in tissue are likely to differ from TCR repertoires in blood. Clonotypes shared by all four sorted-subset donors showed higher generation probabilities than non-shared clonotypes. Rarefaction of sorted-subset datasets indicated incomplete sequencing despite the large sequencing depth. Across a handful of donors, roughly 5.1% of naive CD4, roughly 3.3% of naive CD8, 2% to 2.5% of memory CD4, and approximately 0.42% of memory CD8 clonotypes were shared. The genetic and exposure-history diversity represented was limited by the small number of donors. Estimated clonotype richness was generally larger for naive than for memory subsets.

For the CD8 naive samples, CD45RO-negative cells were positively selected for CCR7, yielding a CD45RA+CCR7+ population from which TemRA cells were excluded. Healthy HIV-negative adults with no recently reported acute infections or vaccinations were included as donors. Only Caucasian adults living in Nashville, Tennessee, USA were represented among the donors. Blood was obtained by leukapheresis, after which PBMCs were separated by Ficoll-Histopaque density gradient centrifugation and cryopreserved in liquid nitrogen vapor phase. Analytical flow cytometry was used to check the purity and quantity of every magnetically sorted T cell population. From each sorted fraction, genomic DNA was isolated and quantified by UV absorbance on a Nanodrop 2000c. Using the deep immunoSEQ assay, TCR CDR3 regions were amplified from genomic DNA by multiplex PCR. Extracted genomic DNA from each cell subset was spread evenly across all wells of several immunoSEQ 96-well plates, with each plate serving as a replicate. For sorted subsets, each replicate PCR was loaded with roughly 200 ng genomic DNA, equivalent to roughly 30,000 T cell genomes. Purified libraries were measured with a Qubit 3.0 fluorometer, size-checked on a Bioanalyzer 2100, and measured again with the KAPA Library Quantification kit. Every immunoSEQ 96-well plate was sequenced on a separate single-read 150-cycle Illumina NextSeq 550 flow cell. Regarding the original processing steps: Because the immunoSEQ output held only junctional sequences and lacked quality scores, the filtering could not match the filtering applied to full-length reads. To assign V/J genes and CDR3, sequences were annotated against IMGT germline references using PyIR, a Python wrapper for IgBLAST v1.9. Reads were removed for weak V/J assignments (E-value above 1e-6), missing CDR3, stop codons, out-of-frame junctions, or ambiguous translated residues. V3J clonotypes were defined by identical inferred V gene, J gene, and CDR3 amino acid sequence. Percentage overlap between repertoires was calculated by dividing the number of shared unique clonotypes by the size of the smaller repertoire. Richness of each repertoire was evaluated using RTK rarefaction, the Chao1 estimator, and Recon v2.1 estimates of unobserved clonotypes. Generation probabilities for all TCRbeta clonotypes obtained by the gDNA method from a few donors were computed using OLGA. Entries here come from immuneACCESS through TCRdb and include only in-frame sequences with V and J called. Some clones fail to appear in such tables; in the studies checked, an unresolved V gene covers under half of the shortfall, and the cause of the remainder is unknown. The V and J calls and clone size are taken from that table; D and trimming were inferred from the DNA. In this sample the table shows about 2.1 million clones, 93% of which occur a single time. The ten largest make up 1.5% to 2% of the sample.

The receptor was isolated from a man in his late teens or twenties in good health. Some clones in this sample may be carry-over from other donors' samples. Source material: naive CD8+ T cells from PBMCs. Reading the label with the study, this specimen's cell subset or site is: CD45RA+CCR7+. Rearrangement joined TRBV27 to TRBJ1-2, and 7 bases in between align with TRBD1. This receptor has the CDR3 CASSSSTGYVYTF. The sequence in DNA is TGTGCCAGCAGTTCCTCGACAGGGTATGTCTACACCTTC.